These T cell receptor beta chains were read from a single sample in a study of early T cells in non-severe SARS-CoV-2 infection. TCRdb recomputed calls from the 5' RACE reads with MiXCR, one row per CDR3 protein. The sample carries 90,000 to 120,000 distinct CDR3 sequences, more than 9.5% recorded once. Sequenced input: whole blood. The receptor set was obtained from an adult who was a healthcare worker with PCR-confirmed SARS-CoV-2 infection or an uninfected control (not recorded which). Each CDR3 is given with its conserved first and last residue. The D gene is left open where the match is weak. Only some rows state a clone size, as once, few, many or a class for expanded clones.

>19|TRBD1|TRBJ2-6|-|TRBV10-2
TGCGCCAGCAGTGAGCCGCCGGGACAGGGTTCCTCTGGGGCCAACGTCCTGACTTTC
CASSEPPGQGSSGANVLTF
>14|TRBD2|TRBJ2-2|-|TRBV20-1
TGCAGTGCTAGAACTAGCGGGAGGACCGGGGAGCTGTTTTTT
CSARTSGRTGELFF
>16|TRBD2|TRBJ2-1|many|TRBV4-1
TGCGCCAGCAGCACACCCGGGACTAGCGGTGGGGTCGAGCAGTTCTTC
CASSTPGTSGGVEQFF
>17|-|TRBJ1-2|-|TRBV28
TGTGCCAGCAGCCCGACTCTTCCGGGACATAAAGACTATGGCTACACCTTC
CASSPTLPGHKDYGYTF
>12|-|TRBJ1-1|-|TRBV18
TGTGCCAGCTCACACGACAGGTCAGAAGCTTTCTTT
CASSHDRSEAFF
>13|-|TRBJ2-1|few|TRBV29-1
TGCAGCGGCACCGGGACGGACTACAATGAGCAGTTCTTC
CSGTGTDYNEQFF
>11|-|TRBJ2-1|-|TRBV20-1
TGCAGTGCTAGTGACTCCCGGGAGCAGTTCTTC
CSASDSREQFF
>13|-|TRBJ2-4|few|TRBV2
TGTGCCAGCGGGCAGGGGGCCAAAAACATTCAGTACTTC
CASGQGAKNIQYF
>12|-|TRBJ2-5|-|TRBV27
TGTGCCAGCAGTTTCCGCCGGTCGGAGGGGTACTTC
CASSFRRSEGYF
>17|TRBD2|TRBJ2-5|-|TRBV20-1
TGCAGTGCCACCGATACGACTAGCGGGAGTTCCCAAGAGACCCAGTACTTC
CSATDTTSGSSQETQYF
>15|-|TRBJ1-6|-|TRBV27
TGTGCCAGCAGTTTTGACCTGGCGGGTAATTCACCCCTCCACTTT
CASSFDLAGNSPLHF
>15|-|TRBJ1-1|many|TRBV4-3
TGCGCCAGCAGCCAAGGTGAGGGACTGAACACTGAAGCTTTCTTT
CASSQGEGLNTEAFF
>16|TRBD1|TRBJ2-5|many|TRBV23-1
TGCGCCAGCAGTCAACCACAGACAGGGGAGGAGGAGACCCAGTACTTC
CASSQPQTGEEETQYF
>13|-|TRBJ2-7|-|TRBV20-1
TGCAGTGCTAGCACGACAGTCCTATCCCAGCAGTACTTC
CSASTTVLSQQYF
>14|-|TRBJ1-1|many|TRBV10-3
TGTGCCATAAACCCCGGACATACTAACACTGAAGCTTTCTTT
CAINPGHTNTEAFF
>15|-|TRBJ2-3|many|TRBV7-2
TGTGCCAGCAGCTTAGTGGACTGGGGGGCAGATACGCAGTATTTT
CASSLVDWGADTQYF
>12|TRBD2|TRBJ2-1|-|TRBV29-1
TGCAGCGTTGGGACTAGCGGGAGCCAGCAGTTCTTC
CSVGTSGSQQFF
>15|-|TRBJ2-3|many|TRBV18
TGTGCCAGCTCCTCTCGGCTAGCTAGCACAGATACGCAGTATTTT
CASSSRLASTDTQYF
>15|-|TRBJ2-2|-|TRBV7-3
TGTGCCAGCAGCCGGCGAGGCGGTAACACCGGGGAGCTGTTTTTT
CASSRRGGNTGELFF
>16|-|TRBJ2-5|few|TRBV4-1
TGCGCCAGCAGCCAAGTAGCCCGAGGAACACAAGAGACCCAGTACTTC
CASSQVARGTQETQYF
>16|TRBD1|TRBJ2-3|many|TRBV7-2
TGTGCCAGCAGCTTAGCCGGGGACAGATTCACAGATACGCAGTATTTT
CASSLAGDRFTDTQYF
>15|TRBD1|TRBJ1-6|many|TRBV20-1
TGCAGTGCTAGAACCGGGACAGTCCTACATTCACCCCTCCACTTT
CSARTGTVLHSPLHF
>16|-|TRBJ1-2|-|TRBV4-3
TGCGCCAGCAGCCAAGATCATAACACCAAAGACTATGGCTACACCTTC
CASSQDHNTKDYGYTF